One sample yielded the 4 T cell receptor beta chains listed below, sequenced in a study of blood T cells in healthy people across ages. For the second PCR, which ran for about 7 to 11 cycles, a sample-barcoded 5' primer and a J-beta primer mix were used. TCRdb re-called the 5' RACE reads through MiXCR, storing one row per CDR3 protein. The sample lists some 760,000 distinct CDR3 sequences, roughly 25% occurring once. This same sample was also taken into another study, of T cells of mothers and their children.

Source material: blood. The receptors derive from a boy aged 5-17 years in good health.

This rearrangement joins TRBV12-3 or TRBV12-4 to TRBJ2-1; TRBD1 is a possible D gene (6 bases). This CDR3 is 15 amino acids long. V dropped 2 bases and J dropped 7 bases, with 15 bases sitting between them. The CDR3 protein is CASSLRQGTYNEQFF. The CDR3 DNA reads TGTGCCAGCAGTTTAAGGCAAGGGACATATAATGAGCAGTTCTTC.

V usage is TRBV28 and J usage is TRBJ1-4; D not certain. Trimming stripped 4 bases from V and 5 bases from J, with 11 bases between. This CDR3 region has 14 residues. Germline CDR1 and CDR2: MDHEN and SYDVKM. This CDR3 is CASSSSSRNEKLFF. As DNA, the CDR3 is TGTGCCAGCAGTTCGAGTTCCCGGAATGAAAAACTGTTTTTT. Supplemented by reference TRBV28 and TRBJ1-4, the full variable domain reads DVKVTQSSRYLVKRTGEKVFLECVQDMDHENMFWYRQDPGLGLRLIYFSYDVKMKEKGDIPEGYSVSREKKERFSLILESASTNQTSMYLCASSSSSRNEKLFFGSGTQLSVL.

The chain carries TRBV20-1 and TRBJ1-2; D is possibly TRBD1 (6 bases). Trimming cost V 0 bases and J 5 bases, with 16 bases left between them. Looked up from germline, CDR1 is DFQATT and CDR2 is SNEGSKA (reference sequence). The CDR3 is made up of 15 amino acids. Here the CDR3 DNA reads TGCAGTGCTAGAGATACAGGTCGAGGGGGATATGGCTACACCTTC. This gives the protein CSARDTGRGGYGYTF.

The chain couples TRBV7-8 to TRBJ2-7; D is undetermined. The assigned J gene may be wrong: the sequence end matches TRBJ2-5 better. In germline, CDR1 is SGHVS, CDR2 FQNEAQ. The CDR3 length is 12 residues. CDR3 amino acids: CASSLAPPTQYF. CDR3 coding DNA: TGTGCCAGCAGCTTAGCCCCTCCGACCCAGTACTTC.